This record covers a single TCR beta chain. As for time point: baseline pretreatment blood. Treatment of the sample: 15 Gy SBRT to primary tumor, nephrectomy 4 weeks later. V was cut by 6 bases and J by 8 bases, with 17 bases left in between. The CDR3 consists of 14 residues. Germline values: CDR1 SNHLY, CDR2 FYNNEI. TCRdb's table, derived via immunoSEQ multiplex PCR, lists solely in-frame clones and lacks some. The sample carries about 140,000 clones, around four fifths recorded once. This entry comes from a study of radiation and T cells in renal cell carcinoma. As for the study in general: Nephrectomy followed 15 Gy stereotactic body radiation by 4 weeks.

This TCR was recovered from a woman in her forties or fifties with renal cell carcinoma. J is TRBJ2-1 and V is TRBV2; perhaps D is TRBD1 or TRBD2 (6 bases each). The sample consisted of blood, taken from a patient whose treatment included radiotherapy and nephrectomy. In DNA form, the CDR3 reads TGTGCCAGCAGGACCCTCGTGGGGGGCGATGAGCAGTTCTTC. It is translated as CASRTLVGGDEQFF.